This is a list of T cell receptor beta chains from one sample in a study of OX40 agonist ivuxolimab in advanced cancers. TCRdb's table, derived via immunoSEQ multiplex PCR, lists solely in-frame clones and lacks some. Seen here are about 81,000 clones, 90% to 95% observed once, and the top ten hold about 13%. Sequencing was performed on CD4+ or CD8+ T cells sorted from blood, taken in a trial of the OX40 agonist ivuxolimab. The source of these receptors is an adult with an advanced solid tumor such as melanoma, head and neck, liver or kidney cancer. Each CDR3 is given with its conserved first and last residue. The D gene is left open where the match is weak. The size entry is marked missing in some rows and otherwise reads once, few, many or a size class.

d_call	clone_size	v_call	j_call	cdr3_aa	cdr3_nt
NA	NA	TRBV19	TRBJ1-3	CASSIWGPGNTIYF	TGTGCCAGTAGTATCTGGGGCCCTGGAAACACCATATATTTT
NA	NA	TRBV27	TRBJ2-1	CASTNTPPNEQFF	TGTGCCAGCACCAACACCCCCCCCAATGAGCAGTTCTTC
NA	NA	TRBV14	TRBJ2-2	CASSGPGTWNTGELFF	TGTGCCAGCAGCGGACCCGGGACGTGGAACACCGGGGAGCTGTTTTTT
NA	NA	TRBV4-3	TRBJ2-7	CASSQEQVTYEQYF	TGCGCCAGCAGCCAAGAGCAGGTTACCTACGAGCAGTACTTC
TRBD1	NA	TRBV11-2	TRBJ1-1	CASSPDRGNTEAFF	TGTGCCAGCAGCCCCGACAGGGGGAACACTGAAGCTTTCTTT
TRBD2	NA	TRBV12-5	TRBJ2-7	CASGSLPGTSGSYEQYF	TGTGCTAGTGGTTCGTTACCCGGGACTAGCGGCTCCTACGAGCAGTACTTC
NA	NA	TRBV18	TRBJ1-1	CASSPPEAEAFF	TGTGCCAGCTCACCACCGGAGGCTGAAGCTTTCTTT
NA	once	TRBV6-5	TRBJ1-4	CASNPDGPSGELFF	TGTGCCAGCAACCCGGACGGCCCATCTGGGGAACTGTTTTTT
NA	NA	TRBV28	TRBJ2-1	CASSYNEQFF	TGTGCCAGCAGCTACAATGAGCAGTTCTTC
NA	NA	TRBV27	TRBJ2-7	CASSGVREQYF	TGTGCCAGCAGTGGGGTACGCGAGCAGTACTTC
TRBD1	NA	TRBV12-5	TRBJ1-2	CASGLFLGQGDYGYTF	TGTGCTAGTGGTTTGTTTTTAGGACAGGGCGACTATGGCTACACCTTC
TRBD1	NA	TRBV6-1	TRBJ2-5	CASSKEGQGGETQYF	TGTGCCAGCAGTAAGGAGGGACAGGGGGGAGAGACCCAGTACTTC
NA	NA	TRBV5-4	TRBJ1-1	CASSLPGGAPEAFF	TGTGCCAGCAGCTTGCCGGGGGGGGCACCCGAAGCTTTCTTT
TRBD2	NA	TRBV4-1	TRBJ2-3	CASSQVPAGGTDTQYF	TGCGCCAGCAGCCAAGTCCCAGCGGGGGGCACAGATACGCAGTATTTT
TRBD1	NA	TRBV10-2	TRBJ2-4	CASTSGTDGINIQYF	TGCGCCAGCACCTCCGGGACAGACGGGATAAACATTCAGTACTTC
TRBD1	NA	TRBV6-5	TRBJ1-2	CASSPESDRAAGYTF	TGTGCCAGCAGTCCAGAATCAGACAGGGCGGCTGGCTACACCTTC
NA	few	TRBV13	TRBJ1-2	CASGSMGGYTF	TGTGCCAGCGGTTCCATGGGAGGCTACACCTTC
NA	NA	TRBV6-5	TRBJ1-2	CASSWTSGRTGGEYTF	TGTGCCAGCAGTTGGACCTCAGGGAGGACCGGGGGGGAGTACACCTTC
NA	NA	TRBV16	TRBJ1-5	CASSHQSQGPYSNQPQHF	TGTGCCAGCAGCCATCAGAGTCAGGGACCCTATAGCAATCAGCCCCAGCATTTT
NA	NA	TRBV28	TRBJ1-2	CASSLSWGSFYGYTF	TGTGCCAGCAGTTTATCGTGGGGCAGTTTCTATGGCTACACCTTC
TRBD2	NA	TRBV19	TRBJ2-1	CASSIRAGIGYNEQFF	TGTGCCAGTAGTATCAGAGCGGGAATTGGGTACAATGAGCAGTTCTTC
NA	NA	TRBV4-2	TRBJ2-7	CASSQEHLDAGLSYEQYF	TGTGCCAGCAGCCAAGAACATTTGGATGCGGGGCTCTCCTACGAGCAGTACTTC
NA	NA	TRBV7-9	TRBJ1-1	CASSWQGTEAFF	TGTGCCAGCAGCTGGCAAGGCACTGAAGCTTTCTTT
NA	once	TRBV27	TRBJ1-1	CASSLSTMNTEAFF	TGTGCCAGCAGTTTATCCACAATGAACACTGAAGCTTTCTTT
TRBD1	NA	TRBV7-6	TRBJ2-7	CASSPVDREKLYEQYF	TGTGCCAGCAGCCCCGTGGACAGGGAGAAACTCTACGAGCAGTACTTC
NA	NA	TRBV9	TRBJ1-2	CASSAGGYGYTF	TGTGCCAGCAGCGCGGGCGGGTATGGCTACACCTTC
NA	NA	TRBV12-5	TRBJ1-2	CASGLSVGAYGYTF	TGTGCTAGTGGTTTGTCGGTGGGGGCCTATGGCTACACCTTC
NA	few	TRBV28	TRBJ1-5	CASTDYDQPQHF	TGTGCCAGCACCGATTACGATCAGCCCCAGCATTTT
NA	NA	TRBV5-6	TRBJ1-3	CASSFYDGRLLSSGNTIYF	TGTGCCAGCAGCTTTTACGATGGTAGACTCCTTAGCTCTGGAAACACCATATATTTT
NA	once	TRBV7-8	TRBJ1-6	CASSPQPGANSPLHF	TGTGCCAGCAGCCCCCAGCCGGGAGCTAATTCACCCCTCCACTTT
TRBD2	NA	TRBV28	TRBJ2-7	CASSSRRLAGGPYEQYF	TGTGCCAGCAGTTCCCGCCGACTAGCGGGAGGTCCCTACGAGCAGTACTTC
NA	NA	TRBV4-1	TRBJ2-1	CASSPKGILSSYNEQFF	TGCGCCAGCAGCCCGAAGGGGATTTTGAGCTCCTACAATGAGCAGTTCTTC
NA	NA	TRBV4-1	TRBJ2-1	CASSQENRINEQFF	TGCGCCAGCAGCCAAGAGAACAGGATTAATGAGCAGTTCTTC
NA	NA	TRBV19	TRBJ1-1	CASSWGVRGLTEAFF	TGTGCCAGTAGCTGGGGGGTTAGGGGGTTGACTGAAGCTTTCTTT
TRBD1	NA	TRBV6-6	TRBJ1-1	CASSYHRGTEAFF	TGTGCCAGCAGTTACCACAGGGGCACTGAAGCTTTCTTT
NA	NA	TRBV25-1	TRBJ2-2	CASSEYLGGTGELFF	TGTGCCAGCAGTGAATATCTTGGGGGAACCGGGGAGCTGTTTTTT
NA	NA	TRBV28	TRBJ2-4	CASSFGVRLAKNIQYF	TGTGCCAGCAGTTTTGGCGTCAGGCTAGCCAAAAACATTCAGTACTTC
TRBD1	NA	TRBV7-8	TRBJ2-4	CASSYTGGAGKNIQYF	TGTGCCAGCAGCTATACAGGGGGCGCGGGAAAAAACATTCAGTACTTC
NA	NA	TRBV7-3	TRBJ2-5	CASSLTPRESQYF	TGTGCCAGCAGCTTAACACCACGGGAGTCCCAGTACTTC
TRBD1	NA	TRBV4-1	TRBJ1-2	CASSQLGTGANYGYTF	TGCGCCAGCAGCCAACTCGGGACAGGGGCAAACTATGGCTACACCTTC
TRBD2	NA	TRBV27	TRBJ2-6	CASSFSAGRSSGANVLTF	TGTGCCAGCAGTTTCTCAGCGGGACGGAGCTCTGGGGCCAACGTCCTGACTTTC